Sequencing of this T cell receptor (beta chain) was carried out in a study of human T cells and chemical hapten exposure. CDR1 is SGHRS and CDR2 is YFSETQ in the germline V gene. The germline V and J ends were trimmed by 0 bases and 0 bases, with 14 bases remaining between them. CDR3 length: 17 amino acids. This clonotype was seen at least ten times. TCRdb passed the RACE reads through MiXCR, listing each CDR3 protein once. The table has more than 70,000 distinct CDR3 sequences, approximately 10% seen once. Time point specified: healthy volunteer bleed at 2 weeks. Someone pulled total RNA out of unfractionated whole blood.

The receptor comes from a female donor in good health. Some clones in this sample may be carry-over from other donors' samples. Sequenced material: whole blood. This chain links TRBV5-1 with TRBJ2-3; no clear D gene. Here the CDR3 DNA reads TGCGCCAGCAGCTTGGCCCCCGGTGGATCTAGCACAGATACGCAGTATTTT. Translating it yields CASSLAPGGSSTDTQYF. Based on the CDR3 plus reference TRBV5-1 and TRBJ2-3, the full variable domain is KAGVTQTPRYLIKTRGQQVTLSCSPISGHRSVSWYQQTPGQGLQFLFEYFSETQRNKGNFPGRFSGRQFSNSRSEMNVSTLELGDSALYLCASSLAPGGSSTDTQYFGPGTRLTVL.